Sequencing of this TCR beta chain was carried out in a study of early T cells in non-severe SARS-CoV-2 infection. This clonotype was seen a handful of times. The J segment lost 6 bases and the V segment lost 4 bases, leaving 12 bases of the junction unmatched. Germline values: CDR1 MNHEY, CDR2 SVGEGT. The CDR3 extends over 16 amino acids. TCRdb processed the 5' RACE reads anew with MiXCR; each CDR3 protein has one entry. The sample has 83,000 or so distinct CDR3 sequences, over 9.5% seen once. The sequencing used whole blood, collected at baseline. The clonotype was recovered from an adult who was a healthcare worker with PCR-confirmed SARS-CoV-2 infection or an uninfected control (not recorded which). V and J are TRBV6-2 or TRBV6-3 and TRBJ2-3; 8 positions match TRBD2. The CDR3 is CASSWPSGRAVDTQYF. Written as DNA, the CDR3 is TGTGCCAGCAGTTGGCCTAGCGGGCGAGCTGTGGATACGCAGTATTTT.